The table lists the clone carrying this T cell receptor (beta chain) with a count of one. This CDR3 contains 16 residues. This sample stems from a study of blood T cell repertoires in COVID-19. Measured with immunoSEQ multiplex PCR; TCRdb has only the in-frame clones, and not every one. The table records approximately 350,000 clones, less than 90% of them present only once. The J gene is TRBJ1-1, the V gene TRBV21-1; whether TRBD1, the table's D call, matches the DNA was not checked. TRBV21-1 is annotated as a pseudogene. The source material was PBMCs or T cells enriched from blood (not recorded which). This receptor was obtained from a woman aged 45 to 65 who had recovered from COVID-19. The CDR3 DNA follows: TGTGCCAGCAGCAACGGACAGGGGGCCGATTCAACTGAAGCTTTCTTT. This gives the protein CASSNGQGADSTEAFF.